This record covers a single T cell receptor (beta chain). Its antigen is not known. Researchers amplified the TCR beta CDR3 regions from RNA transcripts. Using the HTBI primer set, a first-round RT-PCR was run on the TCR CDR3. MiXCR was run by TCRdb on the multiplex PCR reads, yielding one entry per CDR3 protein. The sample has 530,000 or so distinct CDR3 sequences; about 24% are singletons. The sample comes from a study of T cells in Graves' hyperthyroidism and ophthalmopathy. Regarding the study as a whole: Blood also held most thyroid clonotypes expanded beyond 0.001.

In making diagnoses, clinical symptoms, serum thyroxine and TRAb, thyroid ultrasound and orbital computed tomography were all used. Fresh 10 ml peripheral blood yielded PBMCs. This CDR3 spans 16 amino acids. The V and J ends lost 3 bases and 5 bases, in that order; junction bases with no gene match: 10. Germline V gene sequence: CDR1 DFQATT, CDR2 SNEGSKA (reference sequence). This receptor was obtained from a woman aged 30 to 39 with Graves' ophthalmopathy. The chain is built from TRBV20-1 and TRBJ2-5; TRBD2 agrees at 12 bases. Sequencing was done on a sample of blood. The CDR3 here is CSASSSGRVGGETQYF. Here the CDR3 DNA reads TGCAGTGCTAGTTCTAGCGGGAGGGTTGGCGGGGAGACCCAGTACTTC.